The clone carrying this T cell receptor beta chain was seen ten or more times. No antigen is known for it. Reverse transcribing all isolated RNA meant expressed TCRB transcripts were sequenced. Repertoires were generated with immunoSEQ multiplex PCR, while TCRdb's copy carries only in-frame clones and drops some. This sample has over 100,000 clones, with around 17% found just once. This entry is derived from a study of beta chain features in type 1 diabetes. General study findings and limits: Shorter TCRB CDR3s, moderately but significantly so, marked every one of the four CD4+ subsets in Type 1 diabetes patients.

CDR1 and CDR2 from the germline V gene are GTSNPN and SVGIG (reference sequence). The CDR3 is 14 residues long. V lost 2 bases and J 5 bases, leaving 15 bases between the germline ends. Sequenced input: central memory CD4+ T cells from blood. The sequence was collected from a man under 40 with type 1 diabetes. The chain recombines TRBV30 with TRBJ2-5; maybe TRBD1 (6 bases). This chain's CDR3 is CAWSSRTVRETQYF. The CDR3 coding sequence is TGTGCCTGGAGTTCAAGGACAGTCCGGGAGACCCAGTACTTC.